These 9 T cell receptor beta chains share one sample of origin, sequenced in a study of blood T cell repertoires in COVID-19. Assay: immunoSEQ multiplex PCR; the TCRdb copy retains only in-frame clones and omits some. The sample includes 300,000 to 400,000 clones, around nine tenths seen only once; the top ten take 4% to 6%. The sequenced material came from PBMCs or T cells enriched from blood (not recorded which). All receptors derive from a man in his fifties or sixties who had recovered from COVID-19.

The genes are TRBV28 and TRBJ2-1; weak D call: TRBD1 (6 bases). Germline V gene data show CDR1 as MDHEN and CDR2 as SYDVKM. The CDR3 sequence is 13 residues long. V lost 4 bases, J lost 10 bases, and 14 bases lay in between. The CDR3 spells CASSSTGPKEQFF. The CDR3 bases are TGTGCCAGCAGTTCTACAGGGCCCAAGGAGCAGTTCTTC.

This chain uses TRBV27 with TRBJ2-1; D is possibly TRBD2 (6 bases). There are 15 residues in the CDR3. Deletions cut 10 bases from V and 5 bases from J, with 21 bases between. Looked up from germline, CDR1 is MNHEY and CDR2 is SMNVEV (reference sequence). CDR3 sequence (DNA): TGTGCCACCGGAACCGCGGGAACGGTCCACAATGAGCAGTTCTTC. It encodes CATGTAGTVHNEQFF.

The chain uses TRBV12-5 and TRBJ2-3, with 9 bases identical to TRBD1. CDR3 length: 15 residues. V dropped 6 bases and J dropped 6; count of bases not matched to a gene: 10. Per germline, CDR1 LGHNT and CDR2 FRNRAP. The CDR3 sequence is CASGPTGGLGDTQYF. CDR3 sequence (DNA): TGTGCTAGTGGCCCTACAGGGGGCTTAGGGGATACGCAGTATTTT.

V gene TRBV18 combines with J gene TRBJ2-6; D call uncertain. Germline CDR1 reads KGHSH; CDR2 reads LQKENI. V lost 2 bases and J 3 bases, leaving 8 bases between the germline ends. CDR3 length: 15 amino acids. The CDR3, as DNA: TGTGCCAGCTCACCAATCGCAGTTGGGGCCAACGTCCTGACTTTC. This codes for CASSPIAVGANVLTF.

A single count supports this clone. V gene TRBV19 combines with J gene TRBJ1-1, with D maybe TRBD1 (6 bases). Deletions cut 5 bases from V and 4 bases from J, with 11 bases between. Looked up from germline, CDR1 is LNHDA and CDR2 is SQIVND (reference sequence). The CDR3 is made up of 13 amino acids. The CDR3 nucleotides are TGTGCCAGTAGTTCGACAGGTTCCACTGAAGCTTTCTTT. Translation gives CASSSTGSTEAFF.

The V gene is TRBV7-2, the J gene TRBJ1-3, with unresolved D. Germline V gene data show CDR1 as SGHTA and CDR2 as FQGNSA. The CDR3 totals 15 residues. The V end was cut by 0 bases, the J end by 0 bases, with 6 bases between. The CDR3, as DNA: TGTGCCAGCAGCTTAGCTAGCTTCTCTGGAAACACCATATATTTT. It encodes CASSLASFSGNTIYF.

This sequence joins TRBV28 and TRBJ1-5, with D possibly TRBD1 on 6 matching bases. The germline V gene encodes CDR1 MDHEN and CDR2 SYDVKM. This CDR3 is 16 amino acids long. V lost 7 bases and J lost 0, with 16 bases in between. Here the CDR3 DNA reads TGTGCCAGCAACTCACAGGGTATTATTAGCAATCAGCCCCAGCATTTT. Amino acids: CASNSQGIISNQPQHF.

The V and J genes are TRBV19 and TRBJ1-5, with 7 nucleotides matching TRBD1. The V segment lost 4 bases and the J segment 9 bases; nucleotides outside the gene matches: 9. Germline V gene sequence: CDR1 LNHDA, CDR2 SQIVND (reference sequence). CDR3 length: 14 residues. The CDR3 sequence is CASSTRDRGTPQHF. The CDR3 DNA sequence: TGTGCCAGTAGTACTCGGGACAGAGGAACGCCCCAGCATTTT. The full variable domain, rest sourced from reference TRBV19 and TRBJ1-5, is DGGITQSPKYLFRKEGQNVTLSCEQNLNHDAMYWYRQDPGQGLRLIYYSQIVNDFQKGDIAEGYSVSREKKESFPLTVTSAQKNPTAFYLCASSTRDRGTPQHFGDGTRLSIL.

The rearrangement links TRBV2 to TRBJ1-6; 11 bases fit TRBD1. Germline trimming cut 9 bases from V and 10 bases from J; bases unmatched to any gene: 8. The CDR3 consists of 14 residues. Germline values: CDR1 SNHLY, CDR2 FYNNEI. The DNA for the CDR3 is TGTGCCAGTGCCGGCGGGACAGGGGGATCACCCCTCCACTTT. Translation: CASAGGTGGSPLHF. Combining the CDR3 with reference TRBV2 and TRBJ1-6 gives the whole variable domain EPEVTQTPSHQVTQMGQEVILRCVPISNHLYFYWYRQILGQKVEFLVSFYNNEISEKSEIFDDQFSVERPDGSNFTLKIRSTKLEDSAMYFCASAGGTGGSPLHFGNGTRLTVT.